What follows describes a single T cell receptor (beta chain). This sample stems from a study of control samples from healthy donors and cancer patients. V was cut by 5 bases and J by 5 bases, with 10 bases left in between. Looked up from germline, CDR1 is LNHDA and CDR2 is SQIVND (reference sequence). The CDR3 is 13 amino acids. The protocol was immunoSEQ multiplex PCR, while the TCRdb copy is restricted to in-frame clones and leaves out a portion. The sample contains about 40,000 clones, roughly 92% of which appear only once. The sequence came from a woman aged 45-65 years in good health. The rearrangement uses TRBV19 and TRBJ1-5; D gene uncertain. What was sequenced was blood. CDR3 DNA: TGTGCCAGTAGTGGAGATCTTTATCAGCCCCAGCATTTT. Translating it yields CASSGDLYQPQHF.